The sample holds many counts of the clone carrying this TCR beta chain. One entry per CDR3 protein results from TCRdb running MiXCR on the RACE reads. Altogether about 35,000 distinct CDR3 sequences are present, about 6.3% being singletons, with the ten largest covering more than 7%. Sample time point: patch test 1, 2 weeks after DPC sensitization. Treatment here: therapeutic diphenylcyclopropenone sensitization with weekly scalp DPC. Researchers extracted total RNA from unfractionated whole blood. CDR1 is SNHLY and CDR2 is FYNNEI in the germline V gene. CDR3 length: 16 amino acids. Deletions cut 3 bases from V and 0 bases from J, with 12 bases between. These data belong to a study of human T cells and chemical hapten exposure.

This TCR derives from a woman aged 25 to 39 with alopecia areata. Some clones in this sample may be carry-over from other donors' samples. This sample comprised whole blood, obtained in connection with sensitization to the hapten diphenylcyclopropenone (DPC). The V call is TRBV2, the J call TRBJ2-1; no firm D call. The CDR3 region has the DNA TGTGCCAGCAGTGATCTTAGCCAGAGCTCCTACAATGAGCAGTTCTTC. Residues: CASSDLSQSSYNEQFF.